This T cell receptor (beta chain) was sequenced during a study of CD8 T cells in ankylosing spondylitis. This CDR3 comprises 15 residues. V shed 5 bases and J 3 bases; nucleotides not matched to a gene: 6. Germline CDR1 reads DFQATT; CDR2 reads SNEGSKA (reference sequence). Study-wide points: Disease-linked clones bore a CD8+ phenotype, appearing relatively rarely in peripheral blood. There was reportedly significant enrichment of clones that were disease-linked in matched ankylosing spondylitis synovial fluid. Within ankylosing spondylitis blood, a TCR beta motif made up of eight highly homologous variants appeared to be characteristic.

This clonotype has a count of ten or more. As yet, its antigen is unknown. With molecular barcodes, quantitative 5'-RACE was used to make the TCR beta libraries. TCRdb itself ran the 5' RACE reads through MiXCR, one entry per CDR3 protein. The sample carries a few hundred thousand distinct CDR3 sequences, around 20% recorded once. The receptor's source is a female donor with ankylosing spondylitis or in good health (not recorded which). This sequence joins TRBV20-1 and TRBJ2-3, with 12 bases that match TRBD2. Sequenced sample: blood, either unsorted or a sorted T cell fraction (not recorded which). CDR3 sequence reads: CSAPRLAGETDTQYF. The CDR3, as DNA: TGCAGTGCTCCCCGACTAGCGGGAGAGACAGATACGCAGTATTTT.